The present T cell receptor (beta chain) was sequenced within a study of blood T cell repertoires in COVID-19. Study background: The study drew acute and convalescent COVID-19 samples from the United States, Italy and Spain. From T cells, B-cell-depleted T cells, or PBMCs came the material, which was cDNA or gDNA.

Trimming stripped 3 bases from V and 1 base from J, with 13 bases between. The CDR3 contains 15 residues. From germline, CDR1 is SGDLS and CDR2 YYNGEE. Assay used: immunoSEQ multiplex PCR; TCRdb lists only in-frame clones, some missing. The profile shows about 270,000 clones, less than 90% of them singletons. The TCR comes from a man in his 60s who had recovered from COVID-19. V gene TRBV9 combines with J gene TRBJ1-1, with D hard to call. The sample taken for sequencing was peripheral blood. The CDR3 loop reads CASSAGLGRNTEAFF. CDR3 DNA sequence: TGTGCCAGCAGCGCGGGGTTGGGGAGGAACACTGAAGCTTTCTTT.